This TCR beta chain was found in a study of T-cell memory formation after mild COVID-19. General observations from the study: Later expanders leaned toward CD4+, whereas clones contracting from day 15 to 85 were balanced CD4/CD8. CM and EM subsets held most contracting CD4+ clones; EMRA held CD8+ ones.

TCRdb used MiXCR to reprocess the 5' RACE reads, holding one entry per CDR3 protein. The sample yields 300,000 to 400,000 distinct CDR3 sequences, about 15% seen once. The sample holds a few counts of this clonotype. The antigen remains unidentified. Trimming left V 1 base short and J 5 bases short, with 18 bases between. The germline V gene has CDR1 MGHRA and CDR2 YSYEKL. The CDR3 sequence is 16 residues long. The TCR originated in a man between 18 and 35 years old who had mild COVID-19 (a few samples of this study predate the infection). Cell type and time point are not known. The genes are TRBV4-1 and TRBJ2-7; D may match TRBD1 or TRBD2 (5 bases each). The sample taken for sequencing was PBMCs or a T cell subset sorted from them (not recorded which). CDR3 in amino acids: CASSQGHPGGGNEQYF. The CDR3 DNA is TGCGCCAGCAGCCAAGGGCACCCTGGGGGTGGGAACGAGCAGTACTTC.